These T cell receptor beta chains were read from a single sample in a study of cytomegalovirus exposure and HLA in healthy donors. Clones were read by immunoSEQ multiplex PCR, and TCRdb kept only the in-frame ones, dropping some. The profile shows about 160,000 clones, 84% of them singletons. The source material was PBMCs. The receptors shown here come from a man aged 30 to 45 in good health and CMV-seronegative. Both conserved end residues are trimmed from each CDR3. D genes are given only for firm matches. Clone size, where shown, is once, few, many, or a class for clones that have expanded.

d_gene,j_gene,v_gene,len,abundance,CDR3aa
TRBD2,TRBJ2-3,TRBV11-3,14,NA,ASSLAGGDLTDTQY
TRBD2,TRBJ2-7,TRBV5-1,12,NA,ANSLGGGAYEQY
NA,TRBJ2-1,TRBV9,11,NA,ASSVQGRDEQF
TRBD1,TRBJ2-5,TRBV25-1,14,NA,ASRLRQGRGGETQY
NA,TRBJ1-5,TRBV6-1,15,NA,ASSDYVGHLINQPQH
TRBD2,TRBJ2-3,TRBV5-4,14,few,ASSMGLAGVTDTQY
TRBD1,TRBJ1-3,TRBV2,13,NA,ASSGGTAAGNTIY
TRBD2,TRBJ2-7,TRBV7-2,13,NA,ASSGRLAGVYEQY
NA,TRBJ1-2,TRBV29-1,13,NA,SVDAATDTNYGYT
TRBD1,TRBJ1-4,TRBV14,12,NA,ASSGTGFSEKLF
TRBD1,TRBJ2-1,TRBV18,15,NA,ASSPLASGTGNNEQF
TRBD2,TRBJ2-5,TRBV19,11,NA,ASSIGGLETQY
TRBD1,TRBJ1-1,TRBV11-3,12,NA,ASSYRGRGTEAF
NA,TRBJ1-2,TRBV5-1,13,NA,ASSPTPQETYGYT
NA,TRBJ1-2,TRBV7-9,10,NA,ASSLETGGYT
NA,TRBJ1-1,TRBV11-2,10,few,ASSFTGAEAF
TRBD1,TRBJ1-4,TRBV15,13,once,ATSRDVQGDEKLF
TRBD1,TRBJ1-5,TRBV19,16,NA,ASSTGVEQGVSNQPQH
TRBD1,TRBJ1-1,TRBV18,15,NA,ASSPLPGQNMNTEAF
TRBD1,TRBJ2-5,TRBV7-8,14,NA,ASSLGGTGPQETQY
NA,TRBJ2-7,TRBV28,12,NA,ASSLWVGAYEQY
NA,TRBJ2-1,TRBV5-4,13,NA,ASSLYQGLGNEQF
TRBD1,TRBJ2-6,TRBV5-1,18,NA,ASRPVTGGLSLSGANVLT
TRBD2,TRBJ2-7,TRBV7-2,14,few,ASSWTSGSGPNEQY
NA,TRBJ2-5,TRBV2,12,NA,ASSEFISGETQY
TRBD1,TRBJ1-1,TRBV6-6,13,NA,ASILQGAQGTEAF
TRBD2,TRBJ2-7,TRBV6-5,12,NA,ASSYAGGHYEQY
NA,TRBJ1-5,TRBV19,11,NA,ASSIAGVQPQH
NA,TRBJ1-2,TRBV11-2,15,once,ASSLGLVGDLHYGYT
TRBD2,NA,TRBV6-5,13,NA,ASRGRLAGSYEQY
TRBD1,TRBJ2-3,TRBV9,14,NA,ASSERQGASTDTQY
TRBD2,TRBJ2-3,TRBV27,14,NA,ASSFGTSGNTDTQY
TRBD1,TRBJ2-1,TRBV4-2,14,NA,ASSPDGTGSYNEQF
NA,TRBJ2-5,TRBV5-4,12,once,ASSLKEYQETQY
NA,TRBJ2-7,TRBV2,11,few,ASSDMTTYEQY
NA,TRBJ1-1,TRBV12-5,11,NA,ASGLDSNTEAF
NA,TRBJ2-7,TRBV19,12,once,ASSIRVTDYEQY
NA,TRBJ1-3,TRBV19,14,NA,ASSISLWGPGNTIY
TRBD1,TRBJ1-1,TRBV28,12,NA,ASSSQGGNTEAF
NA,TRBJ2-5,TRBV10-3,14,NA,AISGLGGDRQETQY
NA,TRBJ1-1,TRBV13,12,NA,ASSSSLRNTEAF
NA,TRBJ2-3,TRBV7-3,12,few,ASSLVASTDTQY
NA,TRBJ1-1,TRBV7-9,9,NA,ASSLQTEAF
NA,TRBJ2-3,TRBV5-1,11,NA,ASSLGELDTQY
NA,TRBJ1-5,TRBV27,14,NA,ASRPRGGYSNQPQH
NA,TRBJ1-6,TRBV6-5,12,NA,ASRYGQRHSPLH
TRBD1,TRBJ1-2,TRBV18,14,NA,ASSLGTGGVHYGYT
NA,TRBJ1-1,TRBV7-2,15,NA,ASSLEGRSRGRTEAF
TRBD2,TRBJ2-2,TRBV7-8,15,NA,ASSFRLPGGLTGELF
TRBD1,TRBJ1-3,TRBV15,16,NA,ATSRAFPGQASGNTIY
TRBD1,TRBJ2-7,TRBV19,13,NA,ASGPNRGWRYEQY
TRBD1,TRBJ2-7,TRBV2,12,NA,ASRVDRAVYEQY
NA,TRBJ2-7,TRBV4-2,12,NA,ASSRQGSSYEQY
TRBD2,TRBJ2-1,TRBV10-3,11,NA,AISAGRDNEQF
NA,TRBJ2-6,TRBV7-9,12,NA,ASSLRAGANVLT
NA,TRBJ2-3,TRBV27,14,NA,ASSLTPRVSTDTQY
TRBD2,TRBJ2-5,TRBV7-2,16,NA,ASSSQRGGFPGSETQY